The rows below give T cell receptor beta chains drawn from one sample of a study of cytomegalovirus exposure and HLA in healthy donors. Here immunoSEQ multiplex PCR was the method, and the copy in TCRdb shows in-frame clones only, minus some. The sample lists fewer than 200,000 clones, 80% to 85% occurring once. Sequencing was carried out using PBMCs. The receptors shown here come from a young woman in good health and CMV-seropositive. CDR3s include the opening cysteine and the closing phenylalanine or tryptophan. Fields, in order: V gene, J gene, CDR3 protein.

v_call: TRBV7-6
j_call: TRBJ1-1
cdr3_aa: CASSLLRTGVLNTEAFF

v_call: TRBV11-2
j_call: TRBJ1-3
cdr3_aa: CASSGGGFGLSGNTIYF

v_call: TRBV4-2
j_call: TRBJ1-1
cdr3_aa: CASSQERGHTEAFF

v_call: TRBV29-1
j_call: TRBJ1-1
cdr3_aa: CSVQLGGNTEAFF

v_call: TRBV5-4
j_call: TRBJ1-1
cdr3_aa: CASSPRTGQGGTEAFF

v_call: TRBV4-1
j_call: TRBJ1-5
cdr3_aa: CASSDYSNQPQHF

v_call: TRBV25-1
j_call: TRBJ1-2
cdr3_aa: CASSESGRGNGYTF

v_call: TRBV5-4
j_call: TRBJ2-7
cdr3_aa: CASSLKVDSVLLGEQYF

v_call: TRBV6-1
j_call: TRBJ1-2
cdr3_aa: CASSEFSGTGYGYTF

v_call: TRBV5-4
j_call: TRBJ1-1
cdr3_aa: CASSFPGVGTNTEAFF

v_call: TRBV2
j_call: TRBJ2-3
cdr3_aa: CASSDRRQSTDTQYF

v_call: TRBV11-3
j_call: TRBJ2-2
cdr3_aa: CASSFGTGTGGTGELFF

v_call: TRBV5-1
j_call: TRBJ1-2
cdr3_aa: CASTPDRDYGYTF

v_call: TRBV5-1
j_call: TRBJ1-5
cdr3_aa: CASSSADRGFDQPQHF

v_call: TRBV5-1
j_call: TRBJ1-1
cdr3_aa: CASSLGQGRNTEAFF

v_call: TRBV6-1
j_call: TRBJ1-1
cdr3_aa: CASRTQGIGTEAFF

v_call: TRBV2
j_call: TRBJ2-5
cdr3_aa: CARKVPGQQKETQYF

v_call: TRBV7-9
j_call: TRBJ2-3
cdr3_aa: CASSSVVLAGASTDTQYF

v_call: TRBV7-9
j_call: TRBJ2-7
cdr3_aa: CASSQTGVHEQYF

v_call: TRBV4-1
j_call: TRBJ1-1
cdr3_aa: CASSQDPGNMNTEAFF

v_call: TRBV7-9
j_call: TRBJ1-1
cdr3_aa: CASSLGTGGIIIGTEAFF

v_call: TRBV4-3
j_call: TRBJ1-3
cdr3_aa: CASSQEQVHSGNTIYF

v_call: TRBV4-2
j_call: TRBJ2-1
cdr3_aa: CASSSTGNEQFF

v_call: TRBV6-5
j_call: TRBJ2-2
cdr3_aa: CASSYDPGTNTGELFF

v_call: TRBV29-1
j_call: TRBJ2-1
cdr3_aa: CSVRDNEQFF

v_call: TRBV7-2
j_call: TRBJ1-2
cdr3_aa: CASSSLQGIEGYTF

v_call: TRBV19
j_call: TRBJ1-5
cdr3_aa: CATRTSIRDRGRRSNQPQHF

v_call: TRBV6-1
j_call: TRBJ1-2
cdr3_aa: CASSEVWQGAPYGYTF

v_call: TRBV7-9
j_call: TRBJ2-7
cdr3_aa: CASSLPPTGRSSYEQYF